These 15 T cell receptor beta chains share one sample of origin, sequenced in a study of control samples from healthy donors and cancer patients. Assay used: immunoSEQ multiplex PCR; TCRdb lists only in-frame clones, some missing. The sample includes about 35,000 clones, approximately 93% seen only once; the top ten take over 1.5%. Sequencing was carried out using PBMCs. These receptors came from a man aged 35 to 55 with colorectal cancer.

V gene TRBV3-1 (or the pseudogene TRBV3-2) combines with J gene TRBJ1-1; perhaps TRBD1 as D (6 bases). The CDR3 spans 13 residues. V was trimmed by 1 base and J by 8 bases, leaving 11 bases between them. Germline-derived CDR1 and CDR2 are LGHDT and YNNKEL (reference sequence). Here the CDR3 reads CASSQAEGTEAFF. CDR3 DNA sequence: TGTGCCAGCAGCCAAGCCGAGGGGACAGAAGCTTTCTTT.

This chain connects TRBV18 to TRBJ1-2; D perhaps matches TRBD1 (6 bases). This CDR3 region has 13 residues. Between the trimmed V and J ends, which lost 6 bases and 5 bases, there was a span of 13 bases. Per germline, CDR1 KGHSH and CDR2 LQKENI. The CDR3 is CASSPPGAYGYTF. The CDR3 coding sequence is TGTGCCAGCTCTCCGCCAGGGGCATATGGCTACACCTTC.

The chain recombines TRBV7-9 with TRBJ1-2, with D tentatively TRBD1 (6 bases). Germline V gene data show CDR1 as SEHNR and CDR2 as FQNEAQ (reference sequence). Trimming took off 6 bases at V and 0 bases at J, with 17 bases between the two ends. CDR3 size: 16 residues. The CDR3 DNA reads TGTGCCAGCAGTCACGGTGGGGGGGCGTCTAACTATGGCTACACCTTC. It is translated as CASSHGGGASNYGYTF.

This chain uses TRBV2 with TRBJ1-2, with D possibly TRBD1 on 5 matching bases. V lost 4 bases, J lost 7 bases, and 22 bases lay in between. The germline CDR1 and CDR2 sequences are SNHLY and FYNNEI. The CDR3 sequence is 16 residues long. The CDR3 region is CASSVLQRTQRGGYTF. Written as DNA, the CDR3 is TGTGCCAGCAGTGTTCTGCAGAGGACGCAAAGGGGTGGCTACACCTTC.

Here the CDR3 reads CASSPLAGVRETQYF. CDR3 sequence (DNA): TGTGCCAGCAGCCCGTTAGCGGGGGTCCGGGAGACCCAGTACTTC. V is TRBV7-3 and J is TRBJ2-5; 9 bases map to TRBD2. After removal of 5 bases from V and 5 bases from J, the junction contained 9 bases not matched to a gene. CDR1 and CDR2 from the germline V gene are SGHTA and FQGTGA. CDR3 length equals 15 residues.

V is TRBV6-6 and J is TRBJ1-4, with a possible D match to TRBD1 (5 bases). Per germline, CDR1 MNHNY and CDR2 SVGAGI (reference sequence). The CDR3 has 13 residues. V shed 6 bases and J shed 5 bases, with 10 bases lying between them. In DNA form, the CDR3 reads TGTGCCAGCAGGGGGCAGAGGAATGAAAAACTGTTTTTT. As protein: CASRGQRNEKLFF.

This chain links TRBV7-2 with TRBJ2-2; D remains ambiguous. This CDR3 spans 12 amino acids. Germline values: CDR1 SGHTA, CDR2 FQGNSA. Trimming stripped 1 base from V and 8 bases from J, with 5 bases between. The CDR3 coding sequence is TGTGCCAGCAGCTTAGAAGTAGGGGAGCTGTTTTTT. Its translation is CASSLEVGELFF.

A word on this clone: Mismatch with germline at one junction end may stem from a read error. The chain joins TRBV20-1 to TRBJ2-4; 9 positions match TRBD1. The germline V gene has CDR1 DFQATT and CDR2 SNEGSKA (reference sequence). The CDR3 is 11 residues long. CDR3 sequence (DNA): TGCAGTGCTAGAACTGGACAGGGGTCTTTGTTC. Residues: CSARTGQGSLF.

V gene TRBV6-6 combines with J gene TRBJ2-3; 7 nucleotides line up with TRBD2. This CDR3 spans 15 amino acids. Germline CDR1 MNHNY, CDR2 SVGAGI (reference sequence). The J segment lost 1 base and the V segment lost 5 bases, leaving 6 bases of the junction unmatched. CDR3 amino acids: CASSISGAGTDTQYF. The CDR3 nucleotides read TGTGCCAGCAGTATAAGCGGGGCTGGCACAGATACGCAGTATTTT.

With regard to this clone: The sample carries other DNA sequences with the same CDR3. In nucleotides, the CDR3 is TGTGCCAGCAGCCCCCAAAGAGGGCTGAACACTGAAGCTTTCTTT. Encoded protein: CASSPQRGLNTEAFF. The chain carries TRBV7-3 and TRBJ1-1; no reliable D call. Trimming took 5 bases from V and 0 from J, leaving 13 bases between them. Per germline, CDR1 SGHTA and CDR2 FQGTGA. This CDR3 contains 15 residues.

This sequence joins TRBV11-2 and TRBJ1-3; D gene unclear. Germline-derived CDR1 and CDR2 are SGHAT and FQNNGV. This CDR3 contains 15 residues. V was pared by 1 base and J by 0 bases, with 7 bases between. The CDR3 DNA reads TGTGCCAGCAGCTTAGTGACGTCCTCTGGAAACACCATATATTTT. As protein: CASSLVTSSGNTIYF.

This chain links TRBV5-1 with TRBJ2-7; D tentatively reads TRBD1 or TRBD2 (6 bases each). V lost 4 bases, J lost 7 bases, and 24 bases lay in between. CDR3 length: 16 amino acids. Germline V gene data show CDR1 as SGHRS and CDR2 as YFSETQ. The CDR3 DNA sequence: TGCGCCAGCAGCCCATTGCGGGACACCAGGGATCGGGAGCAGTACTTC. Translated, it gives CASSPLRDTRDREQYF.

J is TRBJ2-2 and V is TRBV2; no clear D gene. The CDR3 spans 14 residues. Looked up from germline, CDR1 is SNHLY and CDR2 is FYNNEI. Trimming pared 5 bases from V and 6 bases from J, leaving 13 bases between. CDR3 nucleotides: TGTGCCAGCAGTACCGGCGGTACCCCCGGGGAGCTGTTTTTT. Translated, it gives CASSTGGTPGELFF.

The rearrangement joins TRBV6-5 to TRBJ2-2, with TRBD2 matching over 7 bases. In germline, CDR1 is MNHEY, CDR2 SVGAGI. The V and J ends lost 8 bases and 3 bases, in that order; junction bases with no gene match: 9. This CDR3 comprises 15 residues. CDR3 nucleotide sequence: TGTGCCAGCGGGGGGGGAAGAATTCACACCGGGGAGCTGTTTTTT. It codes for CASGGGRIHTGELFF.

The chain combines TRBV5-6 with TRBJ2-4; 8 nucleotides line up with TRBD1. Per the germline V gene, CDR1 is SGHDT and CDR2 is YYEEEE. The CDR3 is 17 amino acids. Trimming removed 1 base from V and 8 bases from J; junction bases left unmatched: 14. Here the CDR3 reads CASSLFAQGAQGYIQYF. CDR3 nucleotides: TGTGCCAGCAGCTTGTTCGCTCAGGGGGCGCAAGGATACATTCAGTACTTC.